The next 21 T cell receptor beta chains were all read from a single sample in a study of tumor-infiltrating lymphocytes in localized non-small cell lung cancer. TCRdb's copy holds only in-frame clones and misses some; the assay was immunoSEQ multiplex PCR. The data contain about 14,000 clones, roughly 76% of them singletons. The sequencing sample was made of lung tumor tissue. These receptors came from a human donor with non-small cell lung cancer.

V and J are TRBV7-9 and TRBJ2-1; perhaps TRBD1 as D (5 bases). Trimming stripped 1 base from V and 6 bases from J, with 19 bases between. CDR1 and CDR2 from the germline V gene are SEHNR and FQNEAQ (reference sequence). The CDR3 extends over 17 amino acids. CDR3 nucleotides: TGTGCCAGCAGCTTAGTACCAGGGATGTGGTCGGCCAATGAGCAGTTCTTC. Protein sequence: CASSLVPGMWSANEQFF.

The CDR3 here is CASSLDKDRQLYNEQFF. CDR3 nucleotides: TGTGCCAGCAGCTTAGATAAAGACAGACAGCTCTACAATGAGCAGTTCTTC. This chain uses TRBV11-3 with TRBJ2-1; D might be TRBD1 (5 bases). CDR1 is SGHNT, CDR2 YENEEA, per germline. V was shortened by 0 bases and J by 3 bases, with 15 bases between the two germline ends. This CDR3 has 17 amino acids.

In this sample, this clone turned up once. The CDR3 here is CASSLAPEGEQFF. The DNA for the CDR3 is TGTGCCAGCAGCTTGGCCCCCGAGGGTGAGCAGTTCTTC. This chain links TRBV11-2 with TRBJ2-1; possibly TRBD2 for D (5 bases). This CDR3 spans 13 amino acids. The germline V gene encodes CDR1 SGHAT and CDR2 FQNNGV. V shed 3 bases and J shed 9 bases, with 12 bases lying between them.

The rearrangement uses TRBV7-9 and TRBJ2-7; TRBD2 agrees at 9 bases. Losses at the gene ends were 1 base for V and 1 base for J; bases not matched to a gene: 5. The CDR3 is 16 amino acids. Looked up from germline, CDR1 is SEHNR and CDR2 is FQNEAQ (reference sequence). DNA of the CDR3: TGTGCCAGCAGCTTAGGAGCGGGAGGTGGATCCTACGAGCAGTACTTC. As protein: CASSLGAGGGSYEQYF.

The chain links TRBV6-6 to TRBJ2-1, with 8 bases identical to TRBD1. Trimming took 8 bases from V and 7 from J; bases not matched to a gene: 4. CDR1 is MNHNY, CDR2 SVGAGI, per germline (reference sequence). This CDR3 spans 12 amino acids. The chain's CDR3 is CASGQGYNEQFF. The CDR3 bases are TGTGCCAGCGGACAGGGCTATAATGAGCAGTTCTTC.

V gene TRBV2 combines with J gene TRBJ2-6; 11 bases map to TRBD1. V gave up 8 bases and J gave up 2 bases; unmatched junction bases: 11. CDR3 length: 18 amino acids. Per germline, CDR1 SNHLY and CDR2 FYNNEI. The CDR3 DNA follows: TGTGCCAGCTGGAACCGGGACAGGGGGAGCCCTGGGGCCAACGTCCTGACTTTC. This codes for CASWNRDRGSPGANVLTF.

The chain joins TRBV29-1 to TRBJ2-5; 8 positions match TRBD1. The J call may be wrong; the DNA end is better matched by TRBJ2-7. Germline lookup yields CDR1 SQVTM and CDR2 ANQGSEA. CDR3 length: 12 amino acids. For the CDR3, the DNA is TGCAGCGTTCGGACAGGGTGGAACGAGCAGTACTTC. It yields the protein CSVRTGWNEQYF.

Concerning this clone: The junction and the germline gene differ at one end; a read error may be behind it. The chain is built from TRBV6-5 and TRBJ1-1; no definite D call. Germline V CDR1 and CDR2: MNHEY, SVGAGI. The CDR3 length is 13 residues. The CDR3 DNA reads as TGTGCCATCAGTGAGGATAGGCTGAGCGAAGCTTTCTTT. Its protein is CAISEDRLSEAFF.

This clone was seen only a few times. This sequence joins TRBV6-4 and TRBJ1-5; D ambiguous. CDR3 length: 13 amino acids. Per the germline V gene, CDR1 is MRHNA and CDR2 is SNTAGT. V dropped 4 bases and J dropped 1 base, with 5 bases sitting between them. The CDR3 here is CASSADSNQPQHF. CDR3 bases: TGTGCCAGCAGTGCCGACAGCAATCAGCCCCAGCATTTT.

This chain joins TRBV13 and TRBJ1-3; D uncertain. Trimming took 4 bases from V and 2 from J, leaving 12 bases between them. The CDR3 is 15 residues long. Germline-derived CDR1 and CDR2 are PRHDT and FYEKMQ (reference sequence). CDR3 in DNA: TGTGCCAGCAGCTCACGCGTGAGAGCTGGAAACACCATATATTTT. Its translation: CASSSRVRAGNTIYF.

This chain joins TRBV4-3 and TRBJ2-1; 7 bases fit TRBD2. CDR1 is LGHNA, CDR2 YSLEER, per germline. CDR3 length: 17 amino acids. Trimming took 0 bases from V and 5 from J; bases not matched to a gene: 10. CDR3 sequence (DNA): TGCGCCAGCAGCCAAGAATACGGGACTATCAATAACAATGAGCAGTTCTTC. It is translated as CASSQEYGTINNNEQFF.

The J gene is TRBJ2-1, the V gene TRBV7-2, with TRBD2 as a possible D gene (6 bases). The CDR3 length is 14 residues. V shed 6 bases and J shed 7 bases, with 16 bases lying between them. The germline gives CDR1 SGHTA, CDR2 FQGNSA. The CDR3 bases are TGTGCCAGCAGAGCCGGGACTCCTAGGAATGAGCAGTTCTTC. Translated: CASRAGTPRNEQFF.

The gene calls are TRBV5-1 and TRBJ1-3; no reliable D call. The CDR3 length is 15 residues. Germline V gives CDR1 SGHRS, CDR2 YFSETQ. Trimming stripped 0 bases from V and 4 bases from J, with 11 bases between. The CDR3 DNA sequence: TGCGCCAGCAGCTTGGCGGCAGCGGGGGGAAACACCATATATTTT. It translates to CASSLAAAGGNTIYF.

The V gene is TRBV6-5, the J gene TRBJ2-7, with D perhaps given as TRBD1 or TRBD2 (5 bases each). V was trimmed by 3 bases and J by 2 bases, leaving 11 bases between them. The germline V gene encodes CDR1 MNHEY and CDR2 SVGAGI. The CDR3 is 14 amino acids. The CDR3 loop is CASSYGGTPYEQYF. The CDR3 nucleotides read TGTGCCAGCAGTTATGGGGGTACCCCCTACGAGCAGTACTTC.

This clone was counted only a few times. The rearrangement links TRBV9 to TRBJ2-7; perhaps TRBD1 as D (6 bases). The ends were cut back, 0 bases at V and 1 base at J, with 11 bases in the middle. Per the germline V gene, CDR1 is SGDLS and CDR2 is YYNGEE. The CDR3 is 15 residues long. As DNA, the CDR3 is TGTGCCAGCAGCGTAGGAATGGGGGCGTCCTACGAGCAGTACTTC. It translates to CASSVGMGASYEQYF.

V and J are TRBV11-3 and TRBJ2-5; 10 bases line up with TRBD2. The germline V gene has CDR1 SGHNT and CDR2 YENEEA. The CDR3 loop spans 19 amino acids. Trimming took 6 bases from V and 0 from J; bases not matched to a gene: 16. This chain's CDR3 is CASSSRTSGQQPYQETQYF. CDR3 in DNA: TGTGCCAGCAGTTCTAGGACTAGCGGACAACAACCGTACCAAGAGACCCAGTACTTC.

V is TRBV30 and J is TRBJ2-1, with 13 bases fitting TRBD2. Germline V gene lookup returns CDR1 GTSNPN and CDR2 SVGIG (reference sequence). CDR3 size: 14 residues. Trimming took 5 bases from V and 10 from J; bases not matched to a gene: 8. CDR3 in amino acids: CAWDWTSGRREQFF. The CDR3 coding sequence is TGTGCCTGGGATTGGACTAGCGGGAGAAGAGAGCAGTTCTTC.

This clone was counted once. The gene calls are TRBV11-3 and TRBJ2-4; D call uncertain. Trimming shortened V by 5 bases and J by 2 bases, and 16 bases separated the two germline ends. Germline lookup yields CDR1 SGHNT and CDR2 YENEEA. This CDR3 has 16 residues. DNA of the CDR3: TGTGCCAGCAGCCCACACAGCGATGGACCCAAAAACATTCAGTACTTC. Translating gives CASSPHSDGPKNIQYF.

The chain employs TRBV4-2 and TRBJ2-5, with 14 bases lining up with TRBD2. Near its end, the DNA agrees better with TRBJ2-7, so the J call may be wrong. Germline loops: CDR1 LGHNA, CDR2 YNFKEQ. The CDR3 sequence is 18 residues long. The CDR3 bases are TGTGCCAGCAGCCATTTTGGGACTAGCGGGAGCAACGGGTACGAGCAGTACTTC. This codes for CASSHFGTSGSNGYEQYF.

The J gene is TRBJ1-1, the V gene TRBV30, with 10 bases fitting TRBD1. CDR1 and CDR2 (germline): GTSNPN, SVGIG (reference sequence). V lost 0 bases and J lost 11; bases outside the gene matches: 9. This CDR3 comprises 14 residues. The CDR3 bases are TGTGCCTGGAGTGTTTGGGGACAGGGGATGCACGCTTTCTTT. Encoded protein: CAWSVWGQGMHAFF.

The chain couples TRBV30 to TRBJ1-1, with 9 bases aligning to TRBD1. Germline V gene lookup returns CDR1 GTSNPN and CDR2 SVGIG (reference sequence). The CDR3 is 13 residues long. J gave up 2 bases and V 5 bases, and 3 bases lay outside the gene matches. The CDR3 here is CAWDRGSNTEAFF. The CDR3 nucleotides are TGTGCCTGGGACAGGGGGTCCAACACTGAAGCTTTCTTT. The entire variable domain, with the rest obtained from reference TRBV30 and TRBJ1-1, is as follows: SQTIHQWPATLVQPVGSPLSLECTVEGTSNPNLYWYRQAAGRGLQLLFYSVGIGQISSEVPQNLSASRPQDRQFILSSKKLLLSDSGFYLCAWDRGSNTEAFFGQGTRLTVV.